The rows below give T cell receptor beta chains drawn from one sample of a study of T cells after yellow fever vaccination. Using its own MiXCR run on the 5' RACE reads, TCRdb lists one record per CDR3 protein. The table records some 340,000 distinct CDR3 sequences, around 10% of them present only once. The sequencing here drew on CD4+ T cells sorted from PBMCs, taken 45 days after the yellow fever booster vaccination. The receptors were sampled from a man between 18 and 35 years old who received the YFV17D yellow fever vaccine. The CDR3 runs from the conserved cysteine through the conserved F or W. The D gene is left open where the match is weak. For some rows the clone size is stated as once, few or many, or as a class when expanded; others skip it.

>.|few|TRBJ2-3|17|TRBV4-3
TGCGCCAGCCGCCGAAACCCAGGGGGGTCGCGGGCAGATACGCAGTATTTT
CASRRNPGGSRADTQYF
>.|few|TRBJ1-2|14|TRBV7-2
TGTGCCAGCAGCTTAGACAGATTCCTCTATGGCTACACCTTC
CASSLDRFLYGYTF
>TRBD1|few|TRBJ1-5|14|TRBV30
TGTGCCTGGAGTGTAGGGGGCGTTGGTCAGCCCCAGCATTTT
CAWSVGGVGQPQHF
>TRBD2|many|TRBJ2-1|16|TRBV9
TGTGCCAGCAGCGCCCGGGACCGGGGGGTGGGGAATGAGCAGTTCTTC
CASSARDRGVGNEQFF
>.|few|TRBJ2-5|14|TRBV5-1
TGCGCCAGCAGCTTGGCCGCCGGGGTGGAGACCCAGTACTTC
CASSLAAGVETQYF
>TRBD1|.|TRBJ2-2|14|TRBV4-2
TGTGCCAGCAGCCCGGTGACAGGGGAGCGGGAGCTGTTTTTT
CASSPVTGERELFF
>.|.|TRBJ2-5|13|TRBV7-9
TGTGCCAGCAGCTACAACCGGAAAGAGACCCAGTACTTC
CASSYNRKETQYF
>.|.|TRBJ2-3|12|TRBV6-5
TGTGCCAGCAGGGCAGGGTTAGATACGCAGTATTTT
CASRAGLDTQYF
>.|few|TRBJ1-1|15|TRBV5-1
TGCGCCAGCAGACGGATCGAACAGGGCACCCCTGAAGCTTTCTTT
CASRRIEQGTPEAFF
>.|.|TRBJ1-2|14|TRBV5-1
TGCGCCAGCAGCTTGGGACAGCCCTCCTATGGCTACACCTTC
CASSLGQPSYGYTF
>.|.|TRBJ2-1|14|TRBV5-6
TGTGCCAGCAGCTTGGCTCACGGGGGCAATGAGCAGTTCTTC
CASSLAHGGNEQFF
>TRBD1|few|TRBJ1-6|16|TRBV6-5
TGTGCCAGCAGTTACTCCTTGCTACAGGGGAAGTCACCCCTCCACTTT
CASSYSLLQGKSPLHF
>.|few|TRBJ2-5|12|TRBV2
TGTGCCAGTGCGAGGGGTCAAGAGACCCAGTACTTC
CASARGQETQYF
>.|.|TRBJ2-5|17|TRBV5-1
TGCGCCAGCATGGTCCACACAGGGGACTTTACCCGGGGGACCCAGTACTTC
CASMVHTGDFTRGTQYF
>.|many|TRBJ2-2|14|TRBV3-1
TGTGCCAGCAGCCAAGATCTGAACACCGGGGAGCTGTTTTTT
CASSQDLNTGELFF
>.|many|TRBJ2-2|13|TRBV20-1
TGCAGTGCTCAGACAGGGAACACCGGGGAGCTGTTTTTT
CSAQTGNTGELFF
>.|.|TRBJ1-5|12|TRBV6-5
TGTGCCAGCAGCATACCCGGCCAGCCCCAGCATTTT
CASSIPGQPQHF
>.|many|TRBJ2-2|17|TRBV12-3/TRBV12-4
TGTGCCAGCAGTTTTATGGGTTGGGGTGTGAACACCGGGGAGCTGTTTTTT
CASSFMGWGVNTGELFF
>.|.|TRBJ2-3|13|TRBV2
TGTACAGACGCTAGAGTCCTGCCAGATACGCAGTATTTT
CTDARVLPDTQYF
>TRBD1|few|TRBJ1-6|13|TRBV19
TGTGCCAGTAGTATGGGACAGGGCTCACCCCTCCACTTT
CASSMGQGSPLHF
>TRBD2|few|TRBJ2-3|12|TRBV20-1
TGCAGACTAGCGGGGGCTACAGATACGCAGTATTTT
CRLAGATDTQYF
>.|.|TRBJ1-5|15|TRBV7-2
TGTGCCAGCAGCTTCCGCGGAGGTAGCAATCAGCCCCAGCATTTT
CASSFRGGSNQPQHF
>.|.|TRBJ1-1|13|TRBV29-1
TGCAGCGTTCTTGTCCCGGGCCTTCATTCTTCTTTCTTT
CSVLVPGLHSSFF
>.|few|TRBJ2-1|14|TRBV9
TGTGCCAGCAGCGAGGGACTCCGTTACAATGAGCAGTTCTTC
CASSEGLRYNEQFF
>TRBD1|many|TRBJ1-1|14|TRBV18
TGTGCCAGCAGCTTGGGGACAGCGAACACTGAAGCTTTCTTT
CASSLGTANTEAFF
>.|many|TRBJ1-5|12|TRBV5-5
TGTGCCAGCAGCTCGTTCGGGCAGCCCCAGCATTTT
CASSSFGQPQHF
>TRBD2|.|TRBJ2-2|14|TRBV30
TGTGCCCGGACTAGCGGGCTAAACACCGGGGAGCTGTTTTTT
CARTSGLNTGELFF
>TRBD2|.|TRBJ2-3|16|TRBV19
TGTGCCAGTAGTAAGGGAGCGGGGGGGAGAACAGATACGCAGTATTTT
CASSKGAGGRTDTQYF
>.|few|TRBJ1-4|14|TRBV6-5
TGTGCCAGCAGTTACTCTGGACTTAGGGAAAAACTGTTTTTT
CASSYSGLREKLFF
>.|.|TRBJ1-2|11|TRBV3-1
TGTGCCAGCAGCCGACATCACGGCTACACCTTC
CASSRHHGYTF
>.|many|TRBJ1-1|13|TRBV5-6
TGTGCCAGCAGCTTGGACCGGCAAACTGAAGCTTTCTTT
CASSLDRQTEAFF
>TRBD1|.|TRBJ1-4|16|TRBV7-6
TGTGCCAGCAGCTTAGGACAGGGGTTAGCTCCTGAAAAACTGTTTTTT
CASSLGQGLAPEKLFF
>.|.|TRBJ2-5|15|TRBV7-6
TGTGCCAGCAGCTCACCCTACAGAAGCCAAGAGACCCAGTACTTC
CASSSPYRSQETQYF
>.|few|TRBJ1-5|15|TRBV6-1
TGTGCCAGCAGTGAAGGCAGTCCTGGCAATCAGCCCCAGCATTTT
CASSEGSPGNQPQHF